This T cell receptor beta chain stems from a study of Graves' ophthalmopathy and Graves' hyperthyroidism. Study-level points and caveats: Ophthalmopathy progression prediction by the model yielded a sensitivity of around 68% and a specificity of less than 75%.

At least ten counts were recorded for this clonotype. The antigen is undetermined. Hyperthyroidism qualified as stable when ophthalmopathy did not develop within 18 months of follow-up. Newly diagnosed, the hyperthyroidism patients had under 2 months' duration and were aged 18 to 65. RNA transcripts served as template for amplifying TCR beta CDR3 sequences. In the first round, RT-PCR was carried out with HTBI primers, and a multiplex PCR formed the second round. One entry per CDR3 protein, called by TCRdb with MiXCR from the multiplex PCR reads. Seen here are roughly 400,000 distinct CDR3 sequences, roughly 17% observed once, and the top ten hold 2.4%. The V end lost 5 bases, the J end lost 3 bases, and 10 bases lay between the germline ends. Germline loops: CDR1 MDHEN, CDR2 SYDVKM. The CDR3 runs 14 residues.

The sequence was obtained from an adult woman with stable Graves' hyperthyroidism. J is TRBJ2-2 and V is TRBV28, with a possible D match to TRBD2 (5 bases). Sequencing input: peripheral blood. The CDR3 region is CASSAAGYTGELFF. The CDR3 DNA follows: TGTGCCAGCAGTGCCGCGGGTTACACCGGGGAGCTGTTTTTT.